This T cell receptor (beta chain) was obtained from a study of T-cell memory formation after mild COVID-19. Overall study findings and caveats: Clones which contracted sat mainly in CM and EM if CD4+, and in EMRA if CD8+. While clones contracting from day 15 to 85 were balanced between CD4 and CD8, later expanders leaned CD4+.

This CDR3 is 15 amino acids long. Between the trimmed V and J ends, which lost 5 bases and 4 bases, there was a span of 17 bases. The germline V gene has CDR1 SEHNR and CDR2 FQNEAQ (reference sequence). In this sample, this clonotype turned up a few times. Its antigen is unknown. Sample barcodes and UMIs were carried by the TCR alpha and TCR beta cDNA libraries that 5'RACE generated with constant-segment primers. TCRdb passed the 5' RACE reads through MiXCR, listing each CDR3 protein once. The sample lists roughly 350,000 distinct CDR3 sequences, roughly 20% occurring once. The sequence was obtained from an adult woman who had mild COVID-19 (a few samples of this study predate the infection). Cell type and time point are not known. The sample consisted of PBMCs or a T cell subset sorted from them (not recorded which). J is TRBJ1-1 and V is TRBV7-9; the D gene is possibly TRBD1 (5 bases). The CDR3 loop is CASSLSHGAATEAFF. The CDR3 DNA reads TGTGCCAGCAGCCTCTCGCACGGGGCGGCCACTGAAGCTTTCTTT.